Listed here is a single T cell receptor (beta chain). This entry comes from a study of blood T cell repertoires in COVID-19. Study-level background: Both acute and convalescent COVID-19 samples were obtained from the United States, Italy and Spain. T cells, B-cell-depleted T cells, or PBMCs supplied cDNA or gDNA.

In the study's own analysis: For nucleated cells, counts were estimated from reference gene primer amplification. Profiled with immunoSEQ multiplex PCR; TCRdb holds only in-frame clones, not every one. D and trimming come from the DNA, and the V and J calls and clone size come from that table. The data show 250,000 to 400,000 clones, around 86% seen once. Per germline, CDR1 MGHRA and CDR2 YSYEKL. V was shortened by 2 bases and J by 7 bases, with 8 bases between the two germline ends. There are 13 residues in the CDR3. The sample taken for sequencing was peripheral blood. The chain employs TRBV4-1 and TRBJ1-4; D is undetermined. The receptor was derived from a man aged 45 to 65 with active or convalescent COVID-19. Written as DNA, the CDR3 is TGCGCCAGCAGCCAATTAACGAGTGAAAAACTGTTTTTT. Protein sequence: CASSQLTSEKLFF.